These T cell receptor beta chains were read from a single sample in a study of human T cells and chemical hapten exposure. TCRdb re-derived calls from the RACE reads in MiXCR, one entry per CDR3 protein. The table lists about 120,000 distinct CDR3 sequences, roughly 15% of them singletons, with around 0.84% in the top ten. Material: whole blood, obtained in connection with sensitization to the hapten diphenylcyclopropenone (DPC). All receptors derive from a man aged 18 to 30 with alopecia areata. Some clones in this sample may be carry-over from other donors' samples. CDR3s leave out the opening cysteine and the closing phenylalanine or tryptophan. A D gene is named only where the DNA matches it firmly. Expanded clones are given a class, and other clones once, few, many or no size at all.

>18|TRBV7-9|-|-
ASSLRGNGGYTFSYKGQF
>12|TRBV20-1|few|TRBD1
SAWTGGEGYGYT
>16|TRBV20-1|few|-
SARGYDLGLPFTDTQY
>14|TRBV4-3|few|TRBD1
ASSQDFLGGQGPAF
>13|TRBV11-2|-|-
ASSSTGMKPETQY
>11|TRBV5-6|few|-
ASSLGGYEKLF
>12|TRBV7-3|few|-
ASSLRGDQETQY
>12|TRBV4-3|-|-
ASSQFDGGETQY
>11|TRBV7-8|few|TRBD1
ASSWDRDQPQH
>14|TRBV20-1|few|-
SATKGRRGLNTEAF
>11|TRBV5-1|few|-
ASWQPNTDTQY
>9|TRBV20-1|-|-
SASQEETQY
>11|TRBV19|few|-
ASSLISNQPQH
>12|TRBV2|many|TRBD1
ASSAWTGQETQY
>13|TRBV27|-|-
ASNSRGGLNYGYT
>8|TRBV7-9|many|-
ASSLVEAF
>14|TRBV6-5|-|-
ASSSPPEVSYNEQF
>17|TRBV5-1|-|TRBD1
ASSLNELGTGGFGNTIY
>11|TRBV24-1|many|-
ATISSGTDTQY
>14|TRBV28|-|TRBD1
ASSLWTGGTTDTQY
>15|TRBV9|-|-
ASSVEGRGGSKNIQY
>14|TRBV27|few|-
ASSWGWDIGYNEQF
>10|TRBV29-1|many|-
SEETANYGYT
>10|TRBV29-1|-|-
SAQGLGETQY
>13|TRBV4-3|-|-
ASSQEDPEADTQY
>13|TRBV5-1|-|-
ASSLDPARRTEAF
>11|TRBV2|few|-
ASPWRGKETQY
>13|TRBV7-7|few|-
ASSSAVSSYNEQF
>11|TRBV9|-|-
ASSPDYRAPQF
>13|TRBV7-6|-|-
ASSLVAGLGTEAF
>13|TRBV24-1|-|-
ATSESDRHTGELF
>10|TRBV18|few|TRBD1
ASTGQPYEQY
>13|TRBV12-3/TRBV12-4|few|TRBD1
ASSFDRGPGTEAF
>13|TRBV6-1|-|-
ASSEAAAANTEAF
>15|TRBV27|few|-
ASSKQGIGWANEKLF
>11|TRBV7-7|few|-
ASSLTSGETQY
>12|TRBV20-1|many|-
SARDIGAGNEQF
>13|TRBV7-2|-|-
ASSLRGEHTDTQY
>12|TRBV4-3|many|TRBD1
ASSSHRGDYGYT
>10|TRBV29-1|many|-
SVEDSGFEQY
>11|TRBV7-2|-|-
ASSRRQRDTQY
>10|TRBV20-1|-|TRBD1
SANDRVDEQY
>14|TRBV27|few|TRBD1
ASSLSWTGSSYEQY
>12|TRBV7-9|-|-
ASSLRAGDGEQY
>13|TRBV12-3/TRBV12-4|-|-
ASSPRGGPNTEAF
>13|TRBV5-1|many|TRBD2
ASSLGGGAAYEQY
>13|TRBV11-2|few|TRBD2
ASSKRGGFNNEQF
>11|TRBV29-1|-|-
SVFRGTGDEQY
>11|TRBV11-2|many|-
ASSSSLEDTQY
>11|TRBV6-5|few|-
ASSYSGSDTQY
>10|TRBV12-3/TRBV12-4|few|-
ASCLDNQPQH
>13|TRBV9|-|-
ASSVGGGGGNTIY
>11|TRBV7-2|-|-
ASSLIPEGEQY
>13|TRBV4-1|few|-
ASSQVAAGDQPQH
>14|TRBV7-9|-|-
ASSLSRGAETDTQY
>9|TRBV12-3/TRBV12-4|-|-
ASSLLYEQF
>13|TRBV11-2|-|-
ASRHSPWQTGELF
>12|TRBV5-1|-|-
ASSRGTVNTEAF
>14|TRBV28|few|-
ASRPPSTGGYNEQF
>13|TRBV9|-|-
ASSVEAFGSTEAY